This T cell receptor (beta chain) originates from a study of Ad26.COV2.S vaccination and SARS-CoV-2 variants. At the level of the study: Vaccine-arm donor from the placebo-controlled COV1001 Ad26.COV2.S trial. Ad26.COV2.S, an intramuscular injection, was given once or twice 56 days apart.

As for this clone: The antigen is undetermined.

Findings and limits, study-wide: Breadth measured for non-spike TCRs was similar across vaccine and placebo recipients.

CDR3 length: 16 amino acids. Germline CDR1 SEHNR, CDR2 FQNEAQ (reference sequence). Trimming removed 5 bases from V and 6 bases from J; junction bases left unmatched: 10. Produced via immunoSEQ multiplex PCR; TCRdb's table is partial and in-frame only. Of 300,000 to 350,000 clones listed, about 88% are singletons. Treatment: 19 received Ad26.COV2.S at low or high dose, single or two shots; roughly five received placebo; per-sample allocation not given. Day 63 after the first vaccine or placebo injection was the time point for sampling. This TCR derives from a person between 18 and 65 years old who received the Ad26.COV2.S COVID-19 vaccine or a placebo. The sequenced sample was peripheral blood, obtained in a trial of Ad26.COV2.S vaccine versus placebo. The rearrangement uses TRBV7-9 and TRBJ2-3; 11 bases align to TRBD1. In DNA, the CDR3 is TGTGCCAGCAGCCCATGGACCGGGACAGGGGGGGATACGCAGTATTTT. This encodes CASSPWTGTGGDTQYF.